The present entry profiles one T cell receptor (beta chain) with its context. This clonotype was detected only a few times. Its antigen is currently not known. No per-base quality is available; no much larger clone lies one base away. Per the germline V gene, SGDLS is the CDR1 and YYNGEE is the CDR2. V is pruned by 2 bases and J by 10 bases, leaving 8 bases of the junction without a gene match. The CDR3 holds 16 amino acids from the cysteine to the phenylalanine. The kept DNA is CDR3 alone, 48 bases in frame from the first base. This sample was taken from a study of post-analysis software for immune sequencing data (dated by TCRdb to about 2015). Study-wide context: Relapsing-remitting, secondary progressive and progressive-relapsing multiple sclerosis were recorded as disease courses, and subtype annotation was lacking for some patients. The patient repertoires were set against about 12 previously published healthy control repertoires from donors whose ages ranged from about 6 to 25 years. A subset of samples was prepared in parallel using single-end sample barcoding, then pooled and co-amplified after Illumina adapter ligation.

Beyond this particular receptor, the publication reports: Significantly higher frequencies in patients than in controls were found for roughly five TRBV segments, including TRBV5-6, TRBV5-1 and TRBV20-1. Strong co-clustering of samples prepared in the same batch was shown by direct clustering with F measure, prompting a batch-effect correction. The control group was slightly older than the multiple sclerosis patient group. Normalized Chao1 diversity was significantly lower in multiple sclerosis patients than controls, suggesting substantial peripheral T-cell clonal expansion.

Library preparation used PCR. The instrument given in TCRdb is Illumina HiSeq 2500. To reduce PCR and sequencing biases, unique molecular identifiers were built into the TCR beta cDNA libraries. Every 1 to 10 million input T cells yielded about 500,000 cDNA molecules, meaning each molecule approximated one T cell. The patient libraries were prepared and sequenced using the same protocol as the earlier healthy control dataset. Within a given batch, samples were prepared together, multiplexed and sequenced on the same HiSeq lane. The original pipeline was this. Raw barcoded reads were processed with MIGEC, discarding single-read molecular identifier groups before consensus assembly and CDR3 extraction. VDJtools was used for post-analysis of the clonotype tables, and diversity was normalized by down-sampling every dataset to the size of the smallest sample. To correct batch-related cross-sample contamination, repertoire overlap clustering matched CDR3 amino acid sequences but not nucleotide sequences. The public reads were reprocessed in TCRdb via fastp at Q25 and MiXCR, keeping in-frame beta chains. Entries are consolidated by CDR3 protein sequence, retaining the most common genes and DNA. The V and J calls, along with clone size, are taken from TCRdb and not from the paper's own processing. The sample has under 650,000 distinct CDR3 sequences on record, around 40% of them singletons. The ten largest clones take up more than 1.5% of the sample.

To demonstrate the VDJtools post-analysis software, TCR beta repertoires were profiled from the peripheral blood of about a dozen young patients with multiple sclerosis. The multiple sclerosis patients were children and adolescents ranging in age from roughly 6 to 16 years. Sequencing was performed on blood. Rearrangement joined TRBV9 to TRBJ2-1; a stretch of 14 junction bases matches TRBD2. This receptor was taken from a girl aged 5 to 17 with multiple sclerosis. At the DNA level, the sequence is TGTGCCAGCAGCGTGTCCGGGACTAGCGGGAGAGGCGAGCAGTTCTTC. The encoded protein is CASSVSGTSGRGEQFF.